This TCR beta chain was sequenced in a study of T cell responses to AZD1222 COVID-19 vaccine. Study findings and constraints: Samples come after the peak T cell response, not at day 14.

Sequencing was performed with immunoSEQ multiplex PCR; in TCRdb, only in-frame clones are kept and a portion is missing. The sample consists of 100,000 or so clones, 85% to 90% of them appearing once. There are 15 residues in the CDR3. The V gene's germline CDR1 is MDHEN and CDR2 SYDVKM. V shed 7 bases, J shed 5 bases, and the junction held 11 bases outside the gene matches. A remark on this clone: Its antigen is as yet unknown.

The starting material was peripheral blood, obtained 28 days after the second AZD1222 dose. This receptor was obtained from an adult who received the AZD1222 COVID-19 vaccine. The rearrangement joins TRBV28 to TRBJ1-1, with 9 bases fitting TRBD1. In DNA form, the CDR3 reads TGTGCCAGCACCCTACAGGGGGCGCAGGGGACTGAAGCTTTCTTT. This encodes CASTLQGAQGTEAFF.